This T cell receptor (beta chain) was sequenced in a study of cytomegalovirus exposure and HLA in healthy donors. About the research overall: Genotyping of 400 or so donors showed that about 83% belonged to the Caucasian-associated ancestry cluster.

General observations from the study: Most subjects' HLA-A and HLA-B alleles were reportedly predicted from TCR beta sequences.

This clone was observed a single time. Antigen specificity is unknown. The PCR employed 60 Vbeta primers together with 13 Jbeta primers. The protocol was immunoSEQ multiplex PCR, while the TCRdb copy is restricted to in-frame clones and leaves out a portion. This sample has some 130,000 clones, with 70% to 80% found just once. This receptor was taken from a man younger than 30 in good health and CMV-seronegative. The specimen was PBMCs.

The CDR3 DNA reads as TGCAGCGTTGTACGCGGACAGGCTGGCTACACCTTC. It is translated as CSVVRGQAGYTF. The chain links TRBV29-1 to TRBJ1-2, with TRBD1 matching over 7 bases. The CDR3 sequence is 12 residues long. Germline CDR1 reads SQVTM; CDR2 reads ANQGSEA. After removal of 4 bases from V and 7 bases from J, the junction contained 6 bases not matched to a gene.